These 21 T cell receptor beta chains originate from one sample sequenced in a study of tumor-infiltrating lymphocytes in primary liver carcinoma. In addition to blood RNA drawn from unsorted whole blood, germline DNA was extracted. With a constant-region primer, TCR beta cDNA was made from approximately 450 ng of total RNA. Libraries covering TCR beta were generated through three nested multiplex PCR rounds (using a slightly modified ARM-PCR). Investigators reported that the first two PCR rounds, at about 9 cycles each, used TRBV1-TRBV30 forward primers with a C-beta reverse primer. TCRdb recomputed calls from the multiplex PCR reads with MiXCR, one row per CDR3 protein. The sample includes fewer than 400,000 distinct CDR3 sequences, 65% seen only once; the top ten take around 9.5%. Sequencing was performed on peripheral blood. These receptors came from a middle-aged man with primary liver carcinoma and hepatitis B virus infection.

The chain carries TRBV24-1 and TRBJ2-2; no clear D. CDR3 size: 16 residues. Trimming stripped 0 bases from V and 2 bases from J, with 9 bases between. Germline V gives CDR1 KGHDR, CDR2 SFDVKD. CDR3 coding DNA: TGTGCCACCAGTGATTTGGGCAGGAGAAACACCGGGGAGCTGTTTTTT. It codes for CATSDLGRRNTGELFF.

In this sample, this clonotype turned up many times. This sequence joins TRBV29-1 and TRBJ2-5, with D perhaps TRBD2 (7 bases). The V gene's germline CDR1 is SQVTM and CDR2 ANQGSEA. The CDR3 consists of 13 residues. V was pared by 6 bases and J by 4 bases, with 15 bases between. The CDR3 bases are TGCAGCGTCTCTTGGGAGGGGGGAGAGACCCAGTACTTC. Protein sequence: CSVSWEGGETQYF.

This clonotype was counted only a few times. This may stem from a read error, because a much larger clone lies one nucleotide away. The chain is built from TRBV6-1 and TRBJ1-5; weak D call: TRBD1 (5 bases). CDR1 MNHNS and CDR2 SASEGT come from the germline V gene. The CDR3 has 15 residues. The V and J ends lost 6 bases and 4 bases respectively, with 16 bases between them. The CDR3 nucleotides read TGTGCCAGCAGCCTCGGAAGGAGGGGAAATCAGCCCCAGCATTTT. Its protein is CASSLGRRGNQPQHF.

This clonotype was detected many times. DNA of the CDR3: TGTGCCATCAGCCCACAGAACACCGGGGAGCTGTTTTTT. It translates to CAISPQNTGELFF. The V call is TRBV10-3, the J call TRBJ2-2; D not resolved. The CDR3 contains 13 residues. The V gene's germline CDR1 is ENHRY and CDR2 SYGVKD. The germline V and J ends were trimmed by 6 bases and 1 base, with 6 bases remaining between them.

In this sample, this clonotype turned up many times. The chain links TRBV6-5 to TRBJ1-5; TRBD1 matches 8 bases. CDR3 length: 14 residues. Germline V gene sequence: CDR1 MNHEY, CDR2 SVGAGI. V shed 6 bases and J 5 bases; nucleotides not matched to a gene: 6. The CDR3 is CASSLGQGYQPQHF. CDR3 sequence (DNA): TGTGCCAGCAGCCTCGGACAGGGTTATCAGCCCCAGCATTTT.

V gene TRBV5-1 combines with J gene TRBJ2-3, with 12 bases that match TRBD2. Germline loops: CDR1 SGHRS, CDR2 YFSETQ. This CDR3 has 14 residues. Germline trimming cut 9 bases from V and 3 bases from J; bases unmatched to any gene: 5. This CDR3 reads CATRLAGVTDTQYF. CDR3 DNA: TGCGCCACTAGACTAGCGGGAGTGACAGATACGCAGTATTTT.

To note about this clonotype: This clone may be a read error of a much larger clone one base away. This rearrangement joins TRBV12-3 or TRBV12-4 to TRBJ1-1, with D uncertain. The CDR3 has 12 amino acids. Trimming stripped 8 bases from V and 5 bases from J, with 12 bases between. This CDR3 reads CASYPSWTEAFF. DNA of the CDR3: TGTGCCAGCTATCCGTCTTGGACTGAAGCTTTCTTT.

Of note for this clonotype: A read error may explain this, as a much larger clone is one base away. This chain connects TRBV12-3 or TRBV12-4 to TRBJ1-2; unclear D gene. The CDR3 length is 15 residues. The V and J ends lost 3 bases and 2 bases respectively, with 13 bases between them. CDR3 loop: CASSFGLMGNYGYTF. In DNA, the CDR3 is TGTGCCAGCAGTTTTGGGCTCATGGGAAACTATGGCTACACCTTC.

This chain uses TRBV18 with TRBJ2-1; tentatively, D is TRBD1 or TRBD2 (7 bases each). CDR1 is KGHSH and CDR2 is LQKENI in the germline V gene. This CDR3 is 14 amino acids long. The CDR3 DNA sequence: TGTGCTAACTCAGCGACAGGGAGGGACAATGAGCAGTTCTTC. This translates into CANSATGRDNEQFF. Complete variable domain (other parts from reference TRBV18 and TRBJ2-1): NAGVMQNPRHLVRRRGQEARLRCSPMKGHSHVYWYRQLPEEGLKFMVYLQKENIIDESGMPKERFSAEFPKEGPSILRIQQVVRGDSAAYFCANSATGRDNEQFFGPGTRLTVL.

As regards this clonotype: This CDR3 fails to terminate in the conserved phenylalanine or tryptophan, so it likely reflects a read error. The CDR3 is CASSSDRESNEQFS. CDR3 DNA sequence: TGTGCCAGCAGCTCGGACAGGGAATCTAATGAGCAGTTCTCC. This chain links TRBV6-1 with TRBJ2-1, with 8 bases fitting TRBD1. The J segment lost 7 bases and the V segment lost 6 bases, leaving 8 bases of the junction unmatched. The CDR3 runs 14 residues. The V gene's germline CDR1 is MNHNS and CDR2 SASEGT.

Note on this clonotype: One end of the junction fails to match germline, which may point to a read error. The CDR3 nucleotides read TGTACCAGCAGCCAACTTGTTCCGGGACAGGGGGCGAACAATGAGCAGTTCTTC. This gives the protein CTSSQLVPGQGANNEQFF. The V call is TRBV4-2, the J call TRBJ2-1; 12 bases are a match to TRBD1. The CDR3 loop spans 18 amino acids. From germline, CDR1 is LGHNA and CDR2 YNFKEQ.

As concerns this clonotype: At one boundary the junction diverges from the germline segment, which might be a read error. The chain combines TRBV5-5 with TRBJ2-7; TRBD2 agrees at 8 bases. The germline V gene has CDR1 SGHKS and CDR2 YYEKEE (reference sequence). This CDR3 is 16 amino acids long. CDR3 DNA: TGTGGCAGCAGCTTGAGGGGGGGCGGGGGGTCGTACGAGCAGTACTTC. It specifies CGSSLRGGGGSYEQYF.

Comments on this clonotype: This may stem from a read error, because a much larger clone lies one nucleotide away. The chain uses TRBV6-1 and TRBJ1-5; D possibly corresponds to TRBD1 (5 bases). Per the germline V gene, CDR1 is MNHNS and CDR2 is SASEGT. The CDR3 totals 15 residues. The DNA of the CDR3 is TGTGCCAACAGTGCCCGGGGGATGGCAAATCAGCCCCAGCATTTT. Protein product: CANSARGMANQPQHF.

A remark on this clonotype: Germline is not matched at one junction end, which may reflect a read error. The chain employs TRBV11-2 and TRBJ2-3; D may be TRBD1 (5 bases). There are 14 residues in the CDR3. Germline lookup yields CDR1 SGHAT and CDR2 FQNNGV. The CDR3 nucleotides are TGTGCCAGCAGCCTAGGGGCGGTCCCAGATACGCTGTATTTT. Translating gives CASSLGAVPDTLYF.

This clonotype was seen a handful of times. The chain uses TRBV24-1 and TRBJ2-1; the match to TRBD2 covers 14 bases. The V and J ends lost 4 bases and 4 bases, in that order; junction bases with no gene match: 8. The V gene's germline CDR1 is KGHDR and CDR2 SFDVKD. The CDR3 length is 18 residues. The CDR3 coding sequence is TGTGCCACCAGTGAACCCGGGACTAGCGGGAGAGCTTACAATGAGCAGTTCTTC. It yields the protein CATSEPGTSGRAYNEQFF.

As regards this clonotype: Since a much larger clone is just one base distant, this may be a read error. The gene calls are TRBV4-3 and TRBJ2-2; TRBD1 aligns across 7 bases. Looked up from germline, CDR1 is LGHNA and CDR2 is YSLEER. There are 15 residues in the CDR3. The CDR3 is CASSPDRANTRELFF. CDR3 in DNA: TGCGCCAGCAGTCCTGACAGGGCGAACACCAGGGAGCTGTTTTTT.

In regard to this clonotype: Since no conserved phenylalanine or tryptophan closes the CDR3, a read error is the likely cause. The genes are TRBV4-3 and TRBJ1-2; perhaps TRBD1 as D (5 bases). Germline V gene lookup returns CDR1 LGHNA and CDR2 YSLEER. The CDR3 covers 16 residues. The CDR3 coding sequence is TGCGCCAGCATCCAAGATCCGACAGTTGGCCTGTATGGCTACACCTCC. This codes for CASIQDPTVGLYGYTS.

This clonotype was seen repeatedly, ten times or more. The CDR3 protein is CSVWTGDEKLFF. CDR3 nucleotide sequence: TGCAGCGTTTGGACAGGGGATGAAAAACTGTTTTTT. The chain joins TRBV29-1 to TRBJ1-4; 9 bases map to TRBD1. Per germline, CDR1 SQVTM and CDR2 ANQGSEA. The CDR3 covers 12 residues. With 5 bases clipped from V and 6 bases from J, the junction kept 1 base outside the gene matches.

This clonotype was detected ten times or more. The rearrangement joins TRBV6-1 to TRBJ2-7; 7 bases line up with TRBD2. This CDR3 is 13 amino acids long. V trimming: 6 bases; J trimming: 6 bases; junction bases outside the gene matches: 8. Germline CDR1 and CDR2: MNHNS and SASEGT. As DNA, the CDR3 is TGTGCCAGCAGCCCGACCTCGGGGGGCGAGCAGTACTTC. It is translated as CASSPTSGGEQYF.

Remarks on this clonotype: It may be a read error: a sequence one base away is much more abundant. The final CDR3 position lacks the conserved phenylalanine or tryptophan, pointing to a likely read error. CDR3 sequence reads: CASSAPGPVRTQYL. In DNA, the CDR3 is TGTGCCAGCAGTGCCCCGGGGCCCGTCCGGACCCAGTACTTG. J is TRBJ2-5 and V is TRBV6-1, with D perhaps given as TRBD1 or TRBD2 (5 bases each). This CDR3 region has 14 residues. Germline CDR1 and CDR2: MNHNS and SASEGT. V lost 4 bases to trimming and J lost 7 bases, with 16 bases between them.

In this sample, this clonotype turned up a few times. Possible read error: a much larger clone is one base away. The chain couples TRBV4-3 to TRBJ2-1, with 13 nucleotides matching TRBD2. This CDR3 spans 17 amino acids. In germline, CDR1 is LGHNA, CDR2 YSLEER. The CDR3 DNA is TGCACCAGCAGCGCGGGGACTAGCGGGGTTTCCTACAATGAGCAGTTCTTC. Its protein product is CTSSAGTSGVSYNEQFF.